Below, 6 T cell receptor beta chains from the same sample are listed, as sequenced in a study of T-cell reconstitution after alpha-beta-depleted transplantation in children. Construction of the TCRbeta library involved unique molecular identifiers. TCRdb recomputed calls from the PCR reads with MiXCR, one row per CDR3 protein. The table has more than 300,000 distinct CDR3 sequences, about a sixth seen once; the top ten hold roughly 40%. Sequences were derived from PBMCs, mostly from graft donor cells, sampled 360 days after TCRalphabeta/CD19-depleted stem cell transplant. These receptors were obtained from a male patient between 2 and 10 years old who had a stem cell transplant for acute lymphoblastic leukemia, so the T cells may come from the graft donor.

J is TRBJ1-2 and V is TRBV4-1; D gene uncertain. The CDR3 totals 12 residues. Germline assignment: CDR1 MGHRA and CDR2 YSYEKL. Trimming left V 0 bases short and J 3 bases short, with 2 bases between. CDR3 nucleotides: TGCGCCAGCAGCCAAGAAGACTATGGCTACACCTTC. Encoded protein: CASSQEDYGYTF.

This clonotype appeared many times. The chain recombines TRBV6-2 or TRBV6-3 with TRBJ2-1; 15 nucleotides align to TRBD2. Trimming took 10 bases from V and 7 from J; bases not matched to a gene: 11. This CDR3 is 16 amino acids long. Germline V gives CDR1 MNHEY, CDR2 SVGEGT. The CDR3 bases are TGTGCCATCTCCGGACTAGCGGGAGGGGGATTTAATGAGCAGTTCTTC. Translating gives CAISGLAGGGFNEQFF.

This chain links TRBV14 with TRBJ2-1, with D perhaps matching TRBD2 (6 bases). Germline-derived CDR1 and CDR2 are SGHDN and FVKESK. This CDR3 has 17 residues. V lost 0 bases and J lost 4, with 16 bases in between. CDR3 residues: CASSQEGLATFYNEQFF. In DNA form, the CDR3 reads TGTGCCAGCAGCCAAGAGGGCCTAGCGACTTTTTACAATGAGCAGTTCTTC.

The V gene is TRBV10-3, the J gene TRBJ2-2; perhaps TRBD1 as D (5 bases). Germline CDR1 ENHRY, CDR2 SYGVKD. V was trimmed by 6 bases and J by 0 bases, leaving 20 bases between them. CDR3 length: 18 amino acids. The CDR3 bases are TGTGCCATCAGCTCCCTCATAGGGGTGAACGCGAACACCGGGGAGCTGTTTTTT. It codes for CAISSLIGVNANTGELFF.

This clonotype showed up just a few times. The chain uses TRBV12-5 and TRBJ2-2, with TRBD2 matching over 8 bases. Germline CDR1 and CDR2: LGHNT and FRNRAP. The CDR3 runs to 22 residues. Trimming removed 0 bases from V and 0 bases from J; junction bases left unmatched: 18. CDR3 in DNA: TGTGCTAGTGGTTTGGTAAGCGGACTAGCCCTAATAACTTCCGCGAACACCGGGGAGCTGTTTTTT. It codes for CASGLVSGLALITSANTGELFF.

This clonotype came up many times. The chain employs TRBV12-3 or TRBV12-4 and TRBJ2-3; 7 bases line up with TRBD2. The CDR3 covers 17 residues. The V and J ends lost 4 bases and 2 bases, in that order; junction bases with no gene match: 12. CDR3 sequence: CASSSRGEWIHTDTQYF. As DNA, the CDR3 is TGTGCCAGCAGTTCCCGGGGGGAGTGGATCCACACAGATACGCAGTATTTT.